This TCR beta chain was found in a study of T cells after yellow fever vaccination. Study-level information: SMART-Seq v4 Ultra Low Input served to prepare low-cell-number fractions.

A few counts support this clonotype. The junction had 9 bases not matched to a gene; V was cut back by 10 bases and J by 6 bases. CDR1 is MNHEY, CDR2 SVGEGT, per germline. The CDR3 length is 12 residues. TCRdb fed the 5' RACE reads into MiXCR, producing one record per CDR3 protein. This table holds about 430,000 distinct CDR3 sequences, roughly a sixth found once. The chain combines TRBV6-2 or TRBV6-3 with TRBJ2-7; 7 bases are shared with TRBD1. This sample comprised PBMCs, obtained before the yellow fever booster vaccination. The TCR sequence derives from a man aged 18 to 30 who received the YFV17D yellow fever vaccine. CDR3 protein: CATQEAGGEQYV. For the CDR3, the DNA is TGTGCCACCCAGGAGGCAGGGGGCGAGCAGTACGTC.